A selection of T cell receptor beta chains follows, all from one sample in a study of blood T cell dynamics during melanoma immunotherapy. This table comes from immunoSEQ multiplex PCR, and its TCRdb copy is limited to in-frame clones, with some not included. The sample has approximately 25,000 clones; 70% to 90% are singletons. The specimen was blood, collected from a patient treated with checkpoint blockade. These receptors all come from a human donor with melanoma. The CDR3 runs from the conserved cysteine through the conserved F or W. D genes are given only for firm matches. The size entry is marked missing in some rows and otherwise reads once, few, many or a size class.

>TRBJ2-5|TRBV4-1|NA|NA
CASSQEGPVPGAQYF
TGCGCCAGCAGCCAAGAGGGACCAGTCCCTGGGGCCCAGTACTTC
>TRBJ2-7|TRBV19|TRBD2|once
CASSPGGYEQYF
TGTGCCAGTAGCCCGGGAGGATACGAGCAGTACTTC
>TRBJ2-5|TRBV7-8|NA|NA
CASSFNRDEETQYF
TGTGCCAGCAGCTTTAACAGGGATGAAGAGACCCAGTACTTC
>TRBJ2-5|TRBV6-6|TRBD1|NA
CASSLPGQGETQYF
TGTGCCAGCAGTTTACCGGGACAGGGCGAGACCCAGTACTTC
>TRBJ1-1|TRBV19|TRBD1|NA
CASSLRDRVGTEAFF
TGTGCCAGTAGTTTAAGGGACAGGGTGGGTACTGAAGCTTTCTTT
>TRBJ1-5|TRBV7-2|TRBD1|once
CASSSRDRFSNQPQHF
TGTGCCAGCAGTTCCCGGGACAGATTTAGCAATCAGCCCCAGCATTTT
>TRBJ1-1|TRBV5-6|TRBD1|NA
CASSFLQQGRTEAFF
TGTGCCAGCAGCTTCCTCCAACAGGGGCGGACTGAAGCTTTCTTT
>TRBJ1-2|TRBV18|NA|NA
CASSPPDGPYTF
TGTGCCAGCTCACCACCCGACGGCCCATACACCTTC
>TRBJ2-7|TRBV6-5|TRBD1|NA
CASSRSLTGGYEQYF
TGTGCCAGCAGCCGCTCTCTCACAGGGGGCTACGAGCAGTACTTC
>TRBJ2-7|TRBV28|NA|NA
CASSPTDGTGYEQYF
TGTGCCAGCAGCCCTACGGACGGTACGGGCTACGAGCAGTACTTC
>TRBJ2-3|TRBV29-1|TRBD2|NA
CSVLGLAADTQYF
TGCAGCGTTCTTGGTCTAGCGGCAGATACGCAGTATTTT
>TRBJ2-7|TRBV27|NA|NA
CASSYRDWTYEQYF
TGTGCCAGCAGTTACCGGGACTGGACCTACGAGCAGTACTTC
>TRBJ2-7|TRBV5-1|TRBD2|NA
CASTRTAGAYEQYF
TGCGCCAGTACCCGTACGGCGGGGGCCTACGAGCAGTACTTC
>TRBJ2-7|TRBV6-6|TRBD1|NA
CASSSHTDRTSYEQYF
TGTGCCAGCAGTTCCCATACGGACAGGACCAGCTACGAGCAGTACTTC
>TRBJ1-1|TRBV19|TRBD1|NA
CASSTQGQFPTEAFF
TGTGCCAGTAGTACACAGGGACAGTTCCCCACTGAAGCTTTCTTT
>TRBJ2-5|TRBV28|TRBD1|NA
CASRRGQGGQETQYF
TGTGCCAGCAGGAGGGGACAGGGCGGGCAAGAGACCCAGTACTTC
>TRBJ2-2|TRBV6-5|NA|NA
CASSYSPGASGELFF
TGTGCCAGCAGTTACTCGCCAGGGGCGTCCGGGGAGCTGTTTTTT
>TRBJ1-2|TRBV19|TRBD1|once
CASSTSTQGPNYYGYTF
TGTGCCAGTAGTACATCTACACAGGGGCCGAATTACTATGGCTACACCTTC
>TRBJ2-3|TRBV6-1|TRBD1|NA
CASIGGRARTDTQYF
TGTGCCAGCATAGGGGGCAGGGCCCGCACAGATACGCAGTATTTT
>TRBJ2-1|TRBV28|NA|once
CASSSNGWTRPFNNEQFF
TGTGCCAGCAGTTCGAACGGATGGACTCGCCCCTTTAACAATGAGCAGTTCTTC
>TRBJ2-7|TRBV25-1|NA|NA
CASSVLGYREQYF
TGTGCCAGCAGTGTTCTGGGGTACCGGGAGCAGTACTTC